This entry lists 10 T cell receptor beta chains sequenced from one sample in a study of T cell clonality in common variable immunodeficiency. This table comes from immunoSEQ multiplex PCR, and its TCRdb copy is limited to in-frame clones, with some not included. The data show some 50,000 clones, with none appearing a single time. The specimen sequenced was peripheral blood mononuclear cells. These receptors came from a person aged 18 to 75 in good health.

Of note for this clone: The DNA ends 3 residues before the CDR3 does, and the rest of the CDR3 is filled in from the germline J gene. This chain connects TRBV30 to TRBJ1-2; no clear D. This CDR3 has 13 amino acids. Per the germline V gene, CDR1 is GTSNPN and CDR2 is SVGIG (reference sequence). CDR3 protein: CAWSAPSYNDYTF. Partial CDR3 DNA: TGTGCCTGGAGCGCTCCCAGTTACAATGAC.

This clone was observed at least ten times. The CDR3 end is not reached by the read, which stops 3 residues before it; the germline J gene fills it in. The V and J genes are TRBV20-1 and TRBJ2-7; TRBD2 matches at 11 bases. The CDR3 runs to 13 residues. The V gene end was trimmed by 4 bases and the J gene end by 3 bases; junction bases not matched to a gene: 2. Germline CDR1 DFQATT, CDR2 SNEGSKA (reference sequence). The CDR3 here is CSAKTSGIYEQYF. CDR3 bases read: TGCAGTGCTAAGACTAGCGGGATCTACGAG.

This clone showed up many times. The observed sequence ends 3 residues before the CDR3 terminus, with the missing tail filled in from the germline J gene. The V and J genes are TRBV5-4 and TRBJ1-1; tentative D call: TRBD1 (5 bases). Germline-derived CDR1 and CDR2 are SGHNT and YYREEE (reference sequence). The CDR3 contains 15 residues. The CDR3 reads CASSLGGEGSNEAFF. The DNA read from the CDR3 is TGTGCCAGCAGCTTGGGGGGAGAGGGGTCAAACGAA.

This clone was detected many times. The read terminates 3 residues ahead of where the CDR3 ends, so the germline J gene completes it. The rearrangement joins TRBV20-1 to TRBJ1-5; D unresolved. This CDR3 is built from 12 residues. Germline assignment: CDR1 DFQATT and CDR2 SNEGSKA (reference sequence). V lost 3 bases and J 3 bases, leaving 6 bases between the germline ends. CDR3 bases read: TGCAGTGCTAGCAGAGTCAATCAGCCC. Protein product: CSASRVNQP. The full CDR3 sequence reads CSASRVNQPQHF.

This clone has a count of ten or more. The CDR3 end lies 3 residues beyond the end of the read and is filled in from the germline J gene. The chain uses TRBV6-2 or TRBV6-3 and TRBJ2-1; 8 nucleotides match TRBD1. This CDR3 contains 15 residues. Germline V lookup: CDR1 MNHEY, CDR2 SVGEGT. V was pared by 6 bases and J by 1 base, with 5 bases of the junction left unmatched. The CDR3 bases that were read are TGTGCCAGCAGAACGACAGGGGCGTCCTACAATGAG. Protein: CASRTTGASYNE. The full CDR3 protein reads CASRTTGASYNEQFF.

This clone showed up many times. From the germline J gene comes the end of the CDR3, since the read stops 3 residues before it. This rearrangement joins TRBV6-1 to TRBJ1-1; TRBD1 is a possible D gene (6 bases). The CDR3 contains 16 residues. The V gene lost 2 bases and the J gene lost 4 bases, with 17 bases spanning the gap. Germline V gene data show CDR1 as MNHNS and CDR2 as SASEGT. CDR3: CASSETAGGLLTEAFF. The part of the CDR3 DNA that was read is TGTGCCAGCAGTGAAACGGCCGGGGGGCTACTCACTGAA.

This clone was detected only a few times. The read halts 3 residues ahead of the CDR3 end, with the missing end drawn from the germline J gene. The gene calls are TRBV2 and TRBJ1-6; D may be TRBD1 (6 bases). There are 15 residues in the CDR3. The V end lost 4 bases, the J end lost 7 bases, and 14 bases lay between the germline ends. Germline CDR1 reads SNHLY; CDR2 reads FYNNEI. The CDR3 here is CASSVAGADNSPLHF. The DNA read from the CDR3 is TGTGCCAGCAGTGTAGCAGGGGCTGACAATTCACCC.

This clone was recorded at least ten times. The read terminates 3 residues ahead of where the CDR3 ends, so the germline J gene completes it. This rearrangement joins TRBV4-1 to TRBJ2-1; D is possibly TRBD2 (6 bases). Trimming pared 1 base from V and 3 bases from J, leaving 13 bases between. The CDR3 length is 16 residues. Germline V gene data show CDR1 as MGHRA and CDR2 as YSYEKL. The CDR3 sequence is CASSQVGNGGYNEQFF. CDR3 DNA, as far as it was read: TGCGCCAGCAGCCAAGTCGGGAACGGGGGCTACAATGAG.

In this sample, this clone turned up many times. A read error may produce the germline difference seen at one junction end. The CDR3 end falls 3 residues outside the read, so it is completed with the germline J gene. This chain uses TRBV4-2 with TRBJ2-1; D gene unclear. CDR3 length: 15 amino acids. The germline gives CDR1 LGHNA, CDR2 YNFKEQ. The sequenced CDR3 bases are TGCGCCAGCAGCCAAGGTTTATTAGTTTGGAATGAG. Protein: CASSQGLLVWNE. In full, the CDR3 is CASSQGLLVWNEQFF.

For this clone: This could be a read error, since a much larger clone is one nucleotide away. The CDR3 is cut off 3 residues early in the read; its end comes from the germline J gene. V usage is TRBV20-1 and J usage is TRBJ1-2; D unclear. In germline, CDR1 is DFQATT, CDR2 SNEGSKA (reference sequence). The CDR3 runs 14 residues. The covered CDR3 bases are TGCAGTGTCAGTTCTAGGTCAAGCGGTGACATT. This gives the protein CSVSSRSSGDI. The CDR3 in full is CSVSSRSSGDIYTF.